The present entry profiles one TCR beta chain with its context. The clone's antigen remains unknown. No much larger clone exists at a distance of one base, and base qualities are not known. This record belongs to a study of T-cell reconstitution after alpha-beta-depleted transplantation in children listed by TCRdb under 2016. At the level of the whole study: T-cell immune reconstitution after TCRalphabeta/CD19-depleted allogeneic hematopoietic cell transplantation in children was quantitatively tracked in the study by means of TCR repertoire profiling.

Its CDR3 holds 15 amino acids, cysteine through phenylalanine. Only the CDR3 region is kept as DNA, spanning 45 bases read in frame from base 1. According to the germline V gene, CDR1 reads MGHDK and CDR2 reads SYGVNS. V lost 6 bases and J lost 1 base; the stretch between them is 15 bases long. The library was generated by PCR. Sequencing relied on an Illumina HiSeq 2500. To normalize quantification of the TCRbeta repertoire, the TCR libraries were built with molecular barcoding that relied on unique molecular identifiers. The public reads were reanalyzed by TCRdb: fastp trimming at Q25, MiXCR alignment, in-frame beta chains only. Every distinct CDR3 protein forms one entry, paired with its most common genes and DNA. Across this sample there are some 500,000 distinct CDR3 sequences, with around 20% seen only once. Approximately 3% of the sample rests with the top ten.

The specimen was PBMCs from the stem cell graft donor, collected from the stem cell graft. The sequence derives from a human donor who donated a stem cell graft to a child with acute lymphoblastic leukemia. The chain employs TRBV25-1 and TRBJ1-1, with the D gene not clear enough to name. The CDR3 in this case is CASSPLGSGNTEAFF. The nucleotide sequence is given as TGTGCCAGCAGCCCCCTAGGCAGCGGGAACACTGAAGCTTTCTTT.